Shown below are 24 T cell receptor beta chains from a single sample sequenced in a study of T cell repertoires in cytomegalovirus infection. Via MiXCR, TCRdb re-called the reads, giving one row per CDR3 protein. This table holds some 920,000 distinct CDR3 sequences, roughly 30% found once. Their specific antigens are unknown. Material: cultured CD8+ T cells from PBMCs, obtained from culture after CMV antigen stimulation. Source of these receptors: a human donor in good health (CMV status not recorded). Some clones in this sample may be carry-over from other donors' samples.

For this clonotype: A junction boundary mismatches the germline segment, possibly from a read error. The chain uses TRBV25-1 and TRBJ2-2; no firm D call. The CDR3 covers 12 residues. CDR1 is MGHDK, CDR2 SYGVNS, per germline. The CDR3: CTSSEFTGELFF. CDR3 nucleotides: TGTACCAGCAGTGAATTCACCGGGGAGCTGTTTTTT.

Written as DNA, the CDR3 is TGTGCCAGCAGCTTATCCACAGCTAGGAACACTGAAGCTTTCTTT. It codes for CASSLSTARNTEAFF. The chain recombines TRBV7-2 with TRBJ1-1; D ambiguous. This CDR3 spans 15 amino acids. V lost 2 bases to trimming and J lost 1 base, with 11 bases between them. In germline, CDR1 is SGHTA, CDR2 FQGNSA. Full variable domain (missing parts from reference TRBV7-2 and TRBJ1-1): GAGVSQSPSNKVTEKGKDVELRCDPISGHTALYWYRQSLGQGLEFLIYFQGNSAPDKSGLPSDRFSAERTGGSVSTLTIQRTQQEDSAVYLCASSLSTARNTEAFFGQGTRLTVV.

V is TRBV7-9 and J is TRBJ2-1, with D perhaps TRBD2 (6 bases). V was trimmed by 8 bases and J by 9 bases, leaving 11 bases between them. The germline V gene has CDR1 SEHNR and CDR2 FQNEAQ (reference sequence). CDR3 length: 11 amino acids. CDR3 DNA: TGTGCCAGCGCGGCCGGGGGTGAGCAGTTCTTC. The encoded protein is CASAAGGEQFF.

This chain connects TRBV27 to TRBJ2-5; D uncertain. The germline gives CDR1 MNHEY, CDR2 SMNVEV (reference sequence). Deletions cut 5 bases from V and 3 bases from J, with 13 bases between. This CDR3 contains 14 residues. CDR3 residues: CASSPSAGEETQYF. The CDR3 DNA is TGTGCCAGCAGTCCCTCCGCAGGAGAAGAGACCCAGTACTTC.

The V and J genes are TRBV7-9 and TRBJ2-1, with 14 bases fitting TRBD2. Germline CDR1 SEHNR, CDR2 FQNEAQ (reference sequence). The trim removed 5 bases at V and 8 bases at J, leaving 5 bases unmatched. The CDR3 covers 15 residues. The CDR3 spells CASSPETSGGDEQFF. As DNA, the CDR3 is TGTGCCAGCAGCCCGGAGACTAGCGGGGGGGATGAGCAGTTCTTC.

This clonotype was observed a few times. The V gene is TRBV6-2 or TRBV6-3, the J gene TRBJ2-2, with D perhaps matching TRBD2 (5 bases). V lost 5 bases and J lost 4, with 11 bases in between. From germline, CDR1 is MNHEY and CDR2 SVGEGT. CDR3 size: 14 residues. CDR3: CASSPQGGTGELFF. CDR3 DNA: TGTGCCAGCAGTCCCCAAGGAGGCACCGGGGAGCTGTTTTTT.

The chain joins TRBV12-3 or TRBV12-4 to TRBJ1-1; D uncertain. The CDR3 covers 13 residues. V dropped 6 bases and J dropped 5 bases, with 13 bases sitting between them. CDR3 protein: CASRPVATTEAFF. CDR3 DNA sequence: TGTGCCAGCAGACCAGTCGCTACTACTGAAGCTTTCTTT.

Only a few counts were recorded for this clonotype. The rearrangement uses TRBV27 and TRBJ2-3, with 9 bases identical to TRBD2. Germline V gene data show CDR1 as MNHEY and CDR2 as SMNVEV (reference sequence). There are 14 residues in the CDR3. J lost 2 bases, V lost 10 bases, and 7 bases had no gene match. CDR3 sequence reads: CAISERGVTDTQYF. The CDR3 coding sequence is TGTGCCATCTCCGAGCGGGGGGTCACAGATACGCAGTATTTT.

Worth noting for this clonotype: A single base separates this from a much larger clone, so it may be a read error. The V call is TRBV7-2, the J call TRBJ1-1; D gene unclear. This CDR3 comprises 14 residues. CDR1 SGHTA and CDR2 FQGNSA come from the germline V gene. The CDR3 DNA is TGTGCCAGCAACTTAGGGCTCAGCGCCCTTGAAGCTTTCTTT. As protein: CASNLGLSALEAFF.

The J gene is TRBJ1-6, the V gene TRBV5-6; D not certain. Trimming stripped 0 bases from V and 9 bases from J, with 7 bases between. The length of the CDR3 is 13 residues. CDR1 and CDR2 from the germline V gene are SGHDT and YYEEEE. This CDR3 reads CASSLGGPSPLHF. The CDR3 DNA follows: TGTGCCAGCAGCTTGGGCGGGCCTTCACCCCTCCACTTT.

The chain couples TRBV12-3 or TRBV12-4 to TRBJ2-2, with no clear D. V shed 5 bases and J shed 6 bases, with 10 bases lying between them. The CDR3 contains 13 residues. In nucleotides, the CDR3 is TGTGCCAGCAGTCCTTGGCTGTCCGGGGAGCTGTTTTTT. The encoded protein is CASSPWLSGELFF.

As to this clonotype: The junction departs from germline at one end; a sequencing error may be responsible. The chain links TRBV19 to TRBJ1-1; 7 positions match TRBD1. Germline-derived CDR1 and CDR2 are LNHDA and SQIVND (reference sequence). The CDR3 totals 15 residues. CDR3 sequence reads: CAGSKHRGMNTEAFF. The CDR3 coding sequence is TGTGCCGGTAGTAAGCACAGGGGTATGAACACTGAAGCTTTCTTT.

The chain employs TRBV29-1 and TRBJ2-5, with TRBD2 as a possible D gene (7 bases). Germline-derived CDR1 and CDR2 are SQVTM and ANQGSEA. This CDR3 contains 14 residues. Deletions cut 7 bases from V and 5 bases from J, with 20 bases between. CDR3 loop: CSGASWGGGETQYF. The CDR3 nucleotides read TGCAGCGGTGCCTCTTGGGGGGGCGGTGAGACCCAGTACTTC.

Only one count was recorded for this clonotype. The genes are TRBV4-1 and TRBJ2-1; 8 positions agree with TRBD1. The CDR3 extends over 16 amino acids. CDR1 and CDR2 (germline): MGHRA, YSYEKL. Trimming cost V 2 bases and J 2 bases; bases outside gene matches: 5. This chain's CDR3 is CASSQTGTGPYNEQFF. As DNA, the CDR3 is TGCGCCAGCAGCCAAACCGGGACAGGACCCTACAATGAGCAGTTCTTC.

This clonotype showed up just a few times. The chain joins TRBV4-1 to TRBJ1-1, with TRBD1 matching over 8 bases. Germline V lookup: CDR1 MGHRA, CDR2 YSYEKL. The CDR3 runs to 19 residues. The ends lost 5 bases at V and 9 bases at J; junction bases unmatched: 26. The CDR3 coding sequence is TGCGCCAGCAGCGAAGTCTTGGGGACAGGTCGTTTGATTCTCGGTCAAGCTTTCTTT. It specifies CASSEVLGTGRLILGQAFF.

This clonotype has only a few counts. The chain has TRBV5-4 and TRBJ2-1, with a possible D match to TRBD2 (5 bases). This CDR3 contains 17 residues. V dropped 0 bases and J dropped 4 bases, with 17 bases sitting between them. The germline gives CDR1 SGHNT, CDR2 YYREEE (reference sequence). This CDR3 is CASSLGRSGSAYNEQFF. CDR3 in DNA: TGTGCCAGCAGCTTGGGCCGCAGTGGGAGTGCATACAATGAGCAGTTCTTC.

The table lists this clonotype with many counts. The gene calls are TRBV7-6 and TRBJ2-1, with 9 bases identical to TRBD2. V shed 4 bases and J 9 bases; nucleotides not matched to a gene: 10. CDR3 length: 15 residues. Germline CDR1 is SGHVS and CDR2 is FNYEAQ. The CDR3 nucleotides read TGTGCCAGCAGCTCCTATAGCGGGGGACAGCTTGAGCAGTTCTTC. Amino acid sequence: CASSSYSGGQLEQFF. Using reference TRBV7-6 and TRBJ2-1 for the parts outside the CDR3, the full variable domain is GAGVSQSPRYKVTKRGQDVALRCDPISGHVSLYWYRQALGQGPEFLTYFNYEAQQDKSGLPNDRFSAERPEGSISTLTIQRTEQRDSAMYRCASSSYSGGQLEQFFGPGTRLTVL.

The V call is TRBV10-3, the J call TRBJ2-3; TRBD2 aligns across 9 bases. The CDR3 runs to 15 residues. Germline CDR1 reads ENHRY; CDR2 reads SYGVKD. With 2 bases clipped from V and 0 bases from J, the junction kept 0 bases outside the gene matches. The CDR3 DNA reads TGTGCCATCAGTGAGACTAGCGGGAGCACAGATACGCAGTATTTT. Protein product: CAISETSGSTDTQYF.

This clonotype turned up a few times. The rearrangement joins TRBV5-4 to TRBJ2-1; TRBD1 might be the D (6 bases). The V gene lost 4 bases and the J gene lost 2 bases, with 13 bases spanning the gap. The CDR3 covers 15 residues. CDR1 and CDR2 from the germline V gene are SGHNT and YYREEE (reference sequence). The CDR3 reads CASSPDSSPYNEQFF. The CDR3 DNA sequence: TGTGCCAGCAGCCCGGACAGTTCTCCCTACAATGAGCAGTTCTTC.

This clonotype came up a few times. The J gene is TRBJ2-3, the V gene TRBV7-9, with TRBD1 matching 10 bases. Germline V lookup: CDR1 SEHNR, CDR2 FQNEAQ (reference sequence). The CDR3 is 17 residues long. The trim removed 5 bases at V and 2 bases at J, leaving 10 bases unmatched. CDR3 bases: TGTGCCAGCAGCGATAAACCGGGACAGGGGTTCACAGATACGCAGTATTTT. Protein: CASSDKPGQGFTDTQYF.

The rearrangement joins TRBV27 to TRBJ2-2; D is unclear. V gave up 6 bases and J gave up 3 bases, with 11 bases separating them. The CDR3 extends over 14 amino acids. CDR1 and CDR2 (germline): MNHEY, SMNVEV (reference sequence). CDR3 in DNA: TGTGCCAGCAGCGCCGCCCAGGACACCGGGGAGCTGTTTTTT. This gives the protein CASSAAQDTGELFF.

The V gene is TRBV10-3, the J gene TRBJ2-5; D tentatively reads TRBD1 or TRBD2 (6 bases each). The germline V gene has CDR1 ENHRY and CDR2 SYGVKD. Trimming left V 2 bases short and J 3 bases short, with 10 bases between. The CDR3 spans 14 residues. CDR3 coding DNA: TGTGCCATCAGTGAGGAAAGGGGGGAAGAGACCCAGTACTTC. Translating gives CAISEERGEETQYF.

V usage is TRBV12-3 or TRBV12-4 and J usage is TRBJ1-2; D not certain. This CDR3 is built from 14 residues. Between the trimmed V and J ends, which lost 6 bases and 6 bases, there was a span of 17 bases. The CDR3, as DNA: TGTGCCAGCAGCCGAGATGGTTTCTATGATGGCTACACCTTC. It specifies CASSRDGFYDGYTF.

The DNA of the CDR3 is TGTGCCAGCAGTCCCGGGACGTGGACTGAAGCTTTCTTT. This translates into CASSPGTWTEAFF. The V call is TRBV28, the J call TRBJ1-1; D might be TRBD1 (5 bases). CDR3 length equals 13 residues. V lost 5 bases to trimming and J lost 5 bases, with 12 bases between them. In germline, CDR1 is MDHEN, CDR2 SYDVKM.